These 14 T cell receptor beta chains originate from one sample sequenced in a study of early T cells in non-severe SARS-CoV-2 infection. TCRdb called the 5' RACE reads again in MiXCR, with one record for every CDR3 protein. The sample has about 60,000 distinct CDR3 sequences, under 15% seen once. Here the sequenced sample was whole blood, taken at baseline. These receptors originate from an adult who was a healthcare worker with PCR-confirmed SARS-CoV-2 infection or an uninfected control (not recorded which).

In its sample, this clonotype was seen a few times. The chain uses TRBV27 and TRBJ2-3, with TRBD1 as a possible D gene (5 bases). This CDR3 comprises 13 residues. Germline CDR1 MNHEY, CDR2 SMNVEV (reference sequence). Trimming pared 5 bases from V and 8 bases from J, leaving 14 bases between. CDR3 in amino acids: CASSGHGSGTQYF. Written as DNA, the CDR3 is TGTGCCAGCAGTGGACACGGCTCGGGTACGCAGTATTTT.

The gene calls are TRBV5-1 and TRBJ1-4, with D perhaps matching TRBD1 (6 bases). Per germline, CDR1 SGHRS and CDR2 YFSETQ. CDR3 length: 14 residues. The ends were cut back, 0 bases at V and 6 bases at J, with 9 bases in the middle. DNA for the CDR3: TGCGCCAGCAGCTTGGACAGGGTAGATGAAAAACTGTTTTTT. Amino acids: CASSLDRVDEKLFF.

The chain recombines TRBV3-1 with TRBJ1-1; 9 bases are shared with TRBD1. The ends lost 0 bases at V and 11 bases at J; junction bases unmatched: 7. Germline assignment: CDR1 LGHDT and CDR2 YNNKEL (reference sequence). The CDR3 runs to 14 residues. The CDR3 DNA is TGTGCCAGCAGCCAAGATCAACAGGGGGCGCGGGCTTTCTTT. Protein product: CASSQDQQGARAFF.

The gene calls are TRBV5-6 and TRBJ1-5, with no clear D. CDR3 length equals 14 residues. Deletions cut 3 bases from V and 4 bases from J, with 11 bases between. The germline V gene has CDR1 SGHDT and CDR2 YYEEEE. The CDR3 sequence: CASSYGRTNQPQHF. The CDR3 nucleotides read TGTGCCAGCAGCTACGGACGGACTAATCAGCCCCAGCATTTT.

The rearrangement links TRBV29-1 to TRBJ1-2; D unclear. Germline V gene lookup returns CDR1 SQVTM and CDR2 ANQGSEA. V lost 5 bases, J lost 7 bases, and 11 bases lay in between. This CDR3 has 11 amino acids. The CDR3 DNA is TGCAGCGTTAAGGGTCTACTTGGCTACACCTTC. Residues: CSVKGLLGYTF.

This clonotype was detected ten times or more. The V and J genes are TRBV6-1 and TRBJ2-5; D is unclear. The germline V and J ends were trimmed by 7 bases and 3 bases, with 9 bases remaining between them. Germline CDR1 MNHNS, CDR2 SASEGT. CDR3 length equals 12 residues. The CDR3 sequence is CASMASKETQYF. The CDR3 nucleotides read TGTGCCAGCATGGCCAGTAAAGAGACCCAGTACTTC.

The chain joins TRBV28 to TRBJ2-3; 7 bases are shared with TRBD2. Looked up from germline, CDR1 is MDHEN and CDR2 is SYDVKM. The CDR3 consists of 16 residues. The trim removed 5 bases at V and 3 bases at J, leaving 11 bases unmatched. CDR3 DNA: TGTGCCAGCAGTCGCGGGGGAAAAGGACCGACAGATACGCAGTATTTT. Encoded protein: CASSRGGKGPTDTQYF. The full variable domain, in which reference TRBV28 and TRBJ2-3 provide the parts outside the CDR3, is DVKVTQSSRYLVKRTGEKVFLECVQDMDHENMFWYRQDPGLGLRLIYFSYDVKMKEKGDIPEGYSVSREKKERFSLILESASTNQTSMYLCASSRGGKGPTDTQYFGPGTRLTVL.

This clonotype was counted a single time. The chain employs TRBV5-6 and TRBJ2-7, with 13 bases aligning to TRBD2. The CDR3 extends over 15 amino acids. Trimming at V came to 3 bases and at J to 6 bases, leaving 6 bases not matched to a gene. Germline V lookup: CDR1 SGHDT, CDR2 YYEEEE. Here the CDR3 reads CASSWGLAGIGEQYF. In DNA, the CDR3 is TGTGCCAGCAGCTGGGGACTAGCGGGAATAGGCGAGCAGTACTTC.

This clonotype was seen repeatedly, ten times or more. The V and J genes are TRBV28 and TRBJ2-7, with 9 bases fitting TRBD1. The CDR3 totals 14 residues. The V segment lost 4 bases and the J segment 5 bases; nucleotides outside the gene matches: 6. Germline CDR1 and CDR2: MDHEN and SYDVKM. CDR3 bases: TGTGCCAGCAGTTCCCCCGGGACAGGGAACGAGCAGTACTTC. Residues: CASSSPGTGNEQYF.

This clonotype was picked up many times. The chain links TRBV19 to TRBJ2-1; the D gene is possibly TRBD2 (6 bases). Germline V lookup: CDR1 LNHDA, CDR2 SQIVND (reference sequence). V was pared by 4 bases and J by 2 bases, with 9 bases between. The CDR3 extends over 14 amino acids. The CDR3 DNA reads TGTGCCAGTAGTAATAGCGGCCCCTACAATGAGCAGTTCTTC. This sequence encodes CASSNSGPYNEQFF.

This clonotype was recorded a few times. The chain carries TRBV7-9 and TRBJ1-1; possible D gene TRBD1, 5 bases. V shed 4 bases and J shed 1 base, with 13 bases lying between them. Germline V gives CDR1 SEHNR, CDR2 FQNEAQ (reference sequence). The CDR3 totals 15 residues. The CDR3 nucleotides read TGTGCCAGCAGCTCTCGGGACGCAGAGAACACTGAAGCTTTCTTT. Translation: CASSSRDAENTEAFF. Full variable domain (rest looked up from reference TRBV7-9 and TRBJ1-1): DTGVSQNPRHKITKRGQNVTFRCDPISEHNRLYWYRQTLGQGPEFLTYFQNEAQLEKSRLLSDRFSAERPKGSFSTLEIQRTEQGDSAMYLCASSSRDAENTEAFFGQGTRLTVV.

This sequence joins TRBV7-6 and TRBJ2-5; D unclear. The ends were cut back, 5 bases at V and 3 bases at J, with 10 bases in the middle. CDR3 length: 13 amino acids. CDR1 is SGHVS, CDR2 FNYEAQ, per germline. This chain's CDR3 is CASSRPDEETQYF. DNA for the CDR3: TGTGCCAGCAGCCGACCGGACGAAGAGACCCAGTACTTC.

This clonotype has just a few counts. The CDR3 DNA follows: TGTGCCAGCAGTAACAACCGGGACCCTCAAGAGACCCAGTACTTC. Protein sequence: CASSNNRDPQETQYF. The gene calls are TRBV12-3 or TRBV12-4 and TRBJ2-5, with D perhaps TRBD1 or TRBD2 (5 bases each). The CDR3 spans 15 residues. V was clipped by 5 bases and J by 2 bases, with 15 bases between them.

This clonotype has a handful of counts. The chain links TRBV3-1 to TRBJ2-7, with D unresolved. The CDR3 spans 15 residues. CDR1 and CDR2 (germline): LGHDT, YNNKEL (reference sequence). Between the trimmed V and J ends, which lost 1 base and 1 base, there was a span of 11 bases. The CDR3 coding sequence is TGTGCCAGCAGCCAAGGTATAGGCAGTTCCTACGAGCAGTACTTC. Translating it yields CASSQGIGSSYEQYF.